A single sample is the source of the 15 T cell receptor beta chains below, sequenced in a study of CD8 T cells in ankylosing spondylitis. TCRdb redid the calling of the 5' RACE reads with MiXCR, one entry per CDR3 protein. Of 200,000 to 300,000 distinct CDR3 sequences in the sample, 8% to 9.5% were seen once. The sequenced material came from blood, either unsorted or a sorted T cell fraction (not recorded which). The source is a male donor with ankylosing spondylitis or in good health (not recorded which).

Turning to this clonotype: This may come from a read error, since a much larger clone is one base off. The V and J genes are TRBV4-3 and TRBJ2-1; 9 bases are shared with TRBD2. The germline V gene has CDR1 LGHNA and CDR2 YSLEER. The length of the CDR3 is 19 residues. The CDR3 here is CVSSQEGLAGTASYNEQFF. The CDR3 DNA reads TGCGTCAGCAGCCAGGAAGGGCTAGCGGGGACTGCCTCCTACAATGAGCAGTTCTTC.

This clonotype has at least ten counts. This rearrangement joins TRBV7-4 to TRBJ1-6, with 9 bases matching TRBD1. Germline V gene lookup returns CDR1 SGHVT and CDR2 SQSDAQ. V lost 1 base to trimming and J lost 6 bases; unmatched junction nucleotides: 13. The CDR3 has 19 amino acids. CDR3 protein: CASSLEAGQGLVGNSPLHF. The CDR3 DNA reads TGTGCCAGCAGCTTAGAGGCGGGACAGGGCTTGGTGGGTAATTCACCCCTCCACTTT.

The chain employs TRBV2 and TRBJ2-3; 8 bases are a match to TRBD2. The CDR3 has 13 residues. Germline V lookup: CDR1 SNHLY, CDR2 FYNNEI. With 7 bases clipped from V and 6 bases from J, the junction kept 6 bases outside the gene matches. The CDR3 reads CASTGTRSDTQYF. The DNA of the CDR3 is TGTGCCAGCACTGGGACTAGGTCGGATACGCAGTATTTT.

As regards this clonotype: The junction differs from germline at one of its ends, possibly a read error. The chain carries TRBV5-8 and TRBJ2-2; the D is unclear. This CDR3 has 13 residues. Germline V gene data show CDR1 as SGHTS and CDR2 as YDEGEE. The CDR3 DNA reads TGTGCCATCAGCCCTGGGAACACCGGGGAGCTGTTTTTT. Translated, it gives CAISPGNTGELFF.

This clonotype was detected ten times or more. The CDR3 nucleotides read TGTGCCAGCAGTTACCGGACAAACGAGCAGTACTTC. As protein: CASSYRTNEQYF. The V call is TRBV6-5, the J call TRBJ2-7, with a possible D match to TRBD1 (5 bases). The CDR3 is 12 amino acids. Germline V gene sequence: CDR1 MNHEY, CDR2 SVGAGI. V was cut by 2 bases and J by 5 bases, with 7 bases left in between.

In its sample, this clonotype was seen many times. The V call is TRBV12-3 or TRBV12-4, the J call TRBJ1-1; D not certain. The V end was cut by 4 bases, the J end by 6 bases, with 15 bases between. CDR3 size: 14 residues. CDR3 protein: CASSSGILGAEAFF. The CDR3 DNA is TGTGCCAGCAGTTCCGGGATCTTAGGCGCTGAAGCTTTCTTT.

This clonotype was seen at least ten times. The chain is built from TRBV10-3 and TRBJ2-1, with D perhaps TRBD2 (6 bases). CDR1 is ENHRY and CDR2 is SYGVKD in the germline V gene. Trimming cost V 2 bases and J 6 bases, with 14 bases left between them. CDR3 size: 15 residues. For the CDR3, the DNA is TGTGCCATCAGTGAGGGGGCAGGAGGGATCAATGAGCAGTTCTTC. It is translated as CAISEGAGGINEQFF.

Many counts were recorded for this clonotype. The V call is TRBV7-2, the J call TRBJ2-7, with no clear D. The CDR3 spans 14 residues. The V gene lost 4 bases and the J gene lost 7 bases, with 17 bases spanning the gap. Per the germline V gene, CDR1 is SGHTA and CDR2 is FQGNSA. The CDR3 DNA sequence: TGTGCCAGCAGCTCACAAGTTCCCCGGTTTGAGCAGTACTTC. Translating gives CASSSQVPRFEQYF. The full variable domain, rest sourced from reference TRBV7-2 and TRBJ2-7, is GAGVSQSPSNKVTEKGKDVELRCDPISGHTALYWYRQSLGQGLEFLIYFQGNSAPDKSGLPSDRFSAERTGGSVSTLTIQRTQQEDSAVYLCASSSQVPRFEQYFGPGTRLTVT.

This clonotype was seen ten or more times. The chain carries TRBV12-3 or TRBV12-4 and TRBJ2-5; TRBD1 matches at 8 bases. The length of the CDR3 is 13 residues. The ends lost 6 bases at V and 5 bases at J; junction bases unmatched: 5. The CDR3 DNA is TGTGCCAGCAGATCTACAGGGGGGGAGACCCAGTACTTC. Its protein product is CASRSTGGETQYF.

The table lists this clonotype with many counts. The chain has TRBV20-1 and TRBJ1-6, with D unresolved. Trimming took 1 base from V and 7 from J, leaving 5 bases between them. In germline, CDR1 is DFQATT, CDR2 SNEGSKA (reference sequence). This CDR3 region has 12 residues. Here the CDR3 reads CSARGGNSPLHF. CDR3 nucleotides: TGCAGTGCTAGAGGGGGAAATTCACCCCTCCACTTT.

V is TRBV10-2 and J is TRBJ2-7; the D is unclear. Per germline, CDR1 WSHSY and CDR2 SAAADI. V dropped 4 bases and J dropped 4 bases, with 11 bases sitting between them. This CDR3 spans 13 amino acids. The CDR3 protein is CASSVAALYEQYF. The CDR3 nucleotides are TGCGCCAGCAGTGTGGCAGCCCTATACGAGCAGTACTTC.

This clonotype was seen repeatedly, ten times or more. This chain links TRBV6-5 with TRBJ2-1; 8 bases fit TRBD2. CDR1 and CDR2 (germline): MNHEY, SVGAGI. The CDR3 consists of 17 residues. V gave up 2 bases and J gave up 0 bases; unmatched junction bases: 6. DNA for the CDR3: TGTGCCAGCAGTTACCCCTTAGCGGGGAGCTCCTACAATGAGCAGTTCTTC. It yields the protein CASSYPLAGSSYNEQFF.

This clonotype was seen more than once but under ten times. The chain uses TRBV13 and TRBJ2-7; D remains ambiguous. Trimming took 3 bases from V and 0 from J, leaving 3 bases between them. Germline V lookup: CDR1 PRHDT, CDR2 FYEKMQ (reference sequence). The CDR3 spans 12 residues. This CDR3 reads CASSFGSYEQYF. Here the CDR3 DNA reads TGTGCCAGCAGCTTCGGCTCCTACGAGCAGTACTTC.

There are many counts of this clonotype. The rearrangement uses TRBV5-1 and TRBJ2-1, with TRBD2 matching over 10 bases. From germline, CDR1 is SGHRS and CDR2 YFSETQ. The CDR3 is made up of 15 amino acids. V shed 1 base, J shed 4 bases, and the junction held 2 bases outside the gene matches. The CDR3 nucleotides are TGCGCCAGCAGCTTGTCGACTAGCGGGTACAATGAGCAGTTCTTC. Its translation: CASSLSTSGYNEQFF. Full variable domain (outside the CDR3, taken from reference TRBV5-1 and TRBJ2-1): KAGVTQTPRYLIKTRGQQVTLSCSPISGHRSVSWYQQTPGQGLQFLFEYFSETQRNKGNFPGRFSGRQFSNSRSEMNVSTLELGDSALYLCASSLSTSGYNEQFFGPGTRLTVL.

This chain joins TRBV7-2 and TRBJ1-1; perhaps TRBD1 as D (5 bases). The germline V and J ends were trimmed by 7 bases and 5 bases, with 17 bases remaining between them. The CDR3 has 14 residues. Germline lookup yields CDR1 SGHTA and CDR2 FQGNSA. CDR3 region: CASIRRGGGTEAFF. The CDR3 DNA reads TGTGCCAGCATTCGGAGGGGAGGAGGAACTGAAGCTTTCTTT.